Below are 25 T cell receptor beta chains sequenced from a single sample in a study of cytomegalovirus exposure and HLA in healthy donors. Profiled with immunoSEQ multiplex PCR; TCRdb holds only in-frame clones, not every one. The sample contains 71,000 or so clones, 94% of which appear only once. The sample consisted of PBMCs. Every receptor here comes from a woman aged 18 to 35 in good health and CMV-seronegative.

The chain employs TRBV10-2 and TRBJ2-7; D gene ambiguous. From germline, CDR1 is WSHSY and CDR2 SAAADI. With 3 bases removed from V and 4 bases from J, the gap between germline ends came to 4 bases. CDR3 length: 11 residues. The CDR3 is CASSEAYEQYF. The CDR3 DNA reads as TGCGCCAGCAGTGAAGCTTACGAGCAGTACTTC.

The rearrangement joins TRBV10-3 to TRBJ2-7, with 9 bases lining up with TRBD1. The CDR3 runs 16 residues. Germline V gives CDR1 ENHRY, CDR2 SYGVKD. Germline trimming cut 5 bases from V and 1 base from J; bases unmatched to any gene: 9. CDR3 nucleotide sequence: TGTGCCATCAGTTCATCGGACAGGGGATTTTCCTACGAGCAGTACTTC. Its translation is CAISSSDRGFSYEQYF.

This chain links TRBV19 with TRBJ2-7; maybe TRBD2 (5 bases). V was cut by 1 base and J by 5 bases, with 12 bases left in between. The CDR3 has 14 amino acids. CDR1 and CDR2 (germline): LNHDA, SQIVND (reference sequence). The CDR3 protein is CASSIGPGEHEQYF. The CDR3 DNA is TGTGCCAGTAGTATAGGTCCCGGGGAGCACGAGCAGTACTTC.

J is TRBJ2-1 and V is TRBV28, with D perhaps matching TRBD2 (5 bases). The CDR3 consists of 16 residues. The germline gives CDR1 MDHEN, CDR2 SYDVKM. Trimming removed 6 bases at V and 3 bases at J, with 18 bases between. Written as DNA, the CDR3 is TGTGCCAGCAGCCACCCTTCCGGGAATCTCTACAATGAGCAGTTCTTC. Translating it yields CASSHPSGNLYNEQFF.

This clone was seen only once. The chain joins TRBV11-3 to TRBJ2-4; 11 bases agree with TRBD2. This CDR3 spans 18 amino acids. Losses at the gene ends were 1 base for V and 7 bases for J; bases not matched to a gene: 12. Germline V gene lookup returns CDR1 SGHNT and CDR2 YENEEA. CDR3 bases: TGTGCCAGCAGCTTAGCGAGGACTAGCGGGCTTCGGGGGAACATTCAGTACTTC. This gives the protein CASSLARTSGLRGNIQYF.

The chain's CDR3 is CASSVVEGAGDTQYF. The CDR3 DNA is TGTGCCAGCAGCGTAGTGGAGGGGGCTGGAGATACGCAGTATTTT. The V call is TRBV9, the J call TRBJ2-3; TRBD1 is a possible D gene (7 bases). V lost 0 bases and J lost 5, with 13 bases in between. The CDR3 totals 15 residues. Germline V gene sequence: CDR1 SGDLS, CDR2 YYNGEE. The whole variable domain, remainder taken from reference TRBV9 and TRBJ2-3, is DSGVTQTPKHLITATGQRVTLRCSPRSGDLSVYWYQQSLDQGLQFLIQYYNGEERAKGNILERFSAQQFPDLHSELNLSSLELGDSALYFCASSVVEGAGDTQYFGPGTRLTVL.

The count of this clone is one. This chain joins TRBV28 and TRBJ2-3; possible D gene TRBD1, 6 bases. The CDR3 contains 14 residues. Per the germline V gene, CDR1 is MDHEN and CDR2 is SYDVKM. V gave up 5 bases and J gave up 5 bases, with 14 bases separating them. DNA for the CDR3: TGTGCCAGCAGTAACAGGGCTCGCCGAGATACGCAGTATTTT. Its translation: CASSNRARRDTQYF.

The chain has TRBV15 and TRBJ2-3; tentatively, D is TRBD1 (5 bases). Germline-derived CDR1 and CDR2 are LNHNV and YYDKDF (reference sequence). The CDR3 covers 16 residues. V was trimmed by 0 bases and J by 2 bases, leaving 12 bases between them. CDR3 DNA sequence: TGTGCCACCAGCAGAGACAGGGATGTGTCCACAGATACGCAGTATTTT. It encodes CATSRDRDVSTDTQYF. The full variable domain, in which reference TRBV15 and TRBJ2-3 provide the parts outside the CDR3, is DAMVIQNPRYQVTQFGKPVTLSCSQTLNHNVMYWYQQKSSQAPKLLFHYYDKDFNNEADTPDNFQSRRPNTSFCFLDIRSPGLGDTAMYLCATSRDRDVSTDTQYFGPGTRLTVL.

The CDR3 spells CASSPRAGGTEAFF. For the CDR3, the DNA is TGCGCCAGCAGCCCCCGGGCAGGGGGCACTGAAGCTTTCTTT. The chain links TRBV4-1 to TRBJ1-1; TRBD1 aligns across 7 bases. The CDR3 has 14 amino acids. In germline, CDR1 is MGHRA, CDR2 YSYEKL. Trimming cost V 4 bases and J 4 bases; bases outside gene matches: 6.

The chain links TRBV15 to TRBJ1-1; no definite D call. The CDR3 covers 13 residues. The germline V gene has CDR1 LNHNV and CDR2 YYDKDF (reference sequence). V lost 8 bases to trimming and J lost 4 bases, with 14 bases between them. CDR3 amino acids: CATSSSGTTEAFF. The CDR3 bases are TGTGCCACCTCCTCGAGCGGAACCACTGAAGCTTTCTTT.

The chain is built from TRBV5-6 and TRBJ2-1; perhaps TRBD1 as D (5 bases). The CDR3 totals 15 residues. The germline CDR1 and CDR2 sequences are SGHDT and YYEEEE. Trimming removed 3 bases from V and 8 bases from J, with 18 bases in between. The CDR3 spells CASSSTAWGIDEQFF. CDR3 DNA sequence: TGTGCCAGCAGCTCGACAGCTTGGGGCATAGATGAGCAGTTCTTC.

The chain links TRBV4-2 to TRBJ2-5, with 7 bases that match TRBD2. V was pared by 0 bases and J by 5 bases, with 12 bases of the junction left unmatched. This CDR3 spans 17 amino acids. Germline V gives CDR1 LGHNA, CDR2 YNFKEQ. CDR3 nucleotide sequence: TGTGCCAGCAGCCAAGATGACCGGGACTATAGATTGGAGACCCAGTACTTC. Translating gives CASSQDDRDYRLETQYF.

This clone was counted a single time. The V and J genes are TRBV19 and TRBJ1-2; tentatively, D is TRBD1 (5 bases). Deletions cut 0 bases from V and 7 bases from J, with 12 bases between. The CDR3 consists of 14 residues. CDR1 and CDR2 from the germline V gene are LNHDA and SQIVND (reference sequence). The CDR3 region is CASSIESGMRGYTF. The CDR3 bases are TGTGCCAGTAGTATAGAATCAGGGATGCGTGGCTACACCTTC. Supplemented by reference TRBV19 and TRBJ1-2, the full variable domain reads DGGITQSPKYLFRKEGQNVTLSCEQNLNHDAMYWYRQDPGQGLRLIYYSQIVNDFQKGDIAEGYSVSREKKESFPLTVTSAQKNPTAFYLCASSIESGMRGYTFGSGTRLTVV.

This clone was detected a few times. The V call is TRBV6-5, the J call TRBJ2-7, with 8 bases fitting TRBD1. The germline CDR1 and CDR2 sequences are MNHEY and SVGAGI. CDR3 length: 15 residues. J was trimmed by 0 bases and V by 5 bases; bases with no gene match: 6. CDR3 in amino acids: CASSPDRVTSYEQYF. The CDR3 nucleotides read TGTGCCAGCAGTCCGGACAGGGTCACCTCCTACGAGCAGTACTTC.

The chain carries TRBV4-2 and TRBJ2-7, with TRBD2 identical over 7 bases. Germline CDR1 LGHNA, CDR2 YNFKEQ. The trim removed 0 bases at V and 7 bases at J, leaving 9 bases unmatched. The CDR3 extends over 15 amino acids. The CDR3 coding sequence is TGTGCCAGCAGCCAAGATTTGCGGGAGCCGTGGGAGCAGTACTTC. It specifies CASSQDLREPWEQYF.

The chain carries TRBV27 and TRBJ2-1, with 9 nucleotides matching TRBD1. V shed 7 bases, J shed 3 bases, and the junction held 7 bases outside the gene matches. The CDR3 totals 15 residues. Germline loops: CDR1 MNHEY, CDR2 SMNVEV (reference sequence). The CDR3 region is CASIDLGQGYNEQFF. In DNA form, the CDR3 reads TGTGCCAGCATAGATTTGGGACAGGGCTACAATGAGCAGTTCTTC.

CDR3 nucleotides: TGTGCCAGCACTGACCCCACCTGGACCACCCGGGGGGGTGAGGCCCAGTACTTC. Translating it yields CASTDPTWTTRGGEAQYF. The chain carries TRBV6-1 and TRBJ2-5, with TRBD2 identical over 8 bases. This CDR3 contains 18 residues. The germline CDR1 and CDR2 sequences are MNHNS and SASEGT. J gave up 9 bases and V 7 bases, and 25 bases lay outside the gene matches.

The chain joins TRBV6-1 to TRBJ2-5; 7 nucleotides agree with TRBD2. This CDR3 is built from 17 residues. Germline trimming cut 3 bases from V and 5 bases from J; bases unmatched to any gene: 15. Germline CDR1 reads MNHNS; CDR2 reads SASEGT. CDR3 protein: CASSEEGLAVTEETQYF. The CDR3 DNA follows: TGTGCCAGCAGTGAGGAAGGGCTAGCGGTAACGGAGGAGACCCAGTACTTC.

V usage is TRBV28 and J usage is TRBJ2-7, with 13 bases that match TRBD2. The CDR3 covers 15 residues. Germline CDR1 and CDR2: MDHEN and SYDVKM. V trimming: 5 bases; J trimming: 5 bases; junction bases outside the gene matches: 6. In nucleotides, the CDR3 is TGTGCCAGCAGTCAATCGGGACTAGCGGGAAACGAGCAGTACTTC. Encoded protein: CASSQSGLAGNEQYF.

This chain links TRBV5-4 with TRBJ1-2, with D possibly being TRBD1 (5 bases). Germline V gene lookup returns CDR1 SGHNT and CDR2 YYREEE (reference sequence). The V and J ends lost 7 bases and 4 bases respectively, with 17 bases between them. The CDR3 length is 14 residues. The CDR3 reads CASWGGVPPYGYTF. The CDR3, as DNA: TGTGCCAGCTGGGGGGGGGTGCCCCCCTATGGCTACACCTTC.

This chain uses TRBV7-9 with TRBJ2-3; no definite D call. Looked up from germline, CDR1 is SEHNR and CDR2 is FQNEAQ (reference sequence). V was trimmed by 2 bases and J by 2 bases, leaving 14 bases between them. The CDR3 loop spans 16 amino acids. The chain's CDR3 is CASSLIRQRDTDTQYF. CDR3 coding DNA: TGTGCCAGCAGCTTAATTCGGCAGCGCGACACAGATACGCAGTATTTT.

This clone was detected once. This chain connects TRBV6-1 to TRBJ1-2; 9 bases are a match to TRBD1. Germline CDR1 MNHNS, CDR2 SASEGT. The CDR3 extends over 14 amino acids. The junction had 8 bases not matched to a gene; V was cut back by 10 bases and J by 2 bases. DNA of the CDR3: TGTGCCACCGAAACAGGGGGCGCGAACTATGGCTACACCTTC. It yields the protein CATETGGANYGYTF.

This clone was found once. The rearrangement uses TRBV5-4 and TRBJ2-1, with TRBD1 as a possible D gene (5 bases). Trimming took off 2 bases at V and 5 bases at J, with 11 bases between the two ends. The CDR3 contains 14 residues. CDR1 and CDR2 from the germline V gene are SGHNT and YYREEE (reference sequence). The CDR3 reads CASSFGQGHNEQFF. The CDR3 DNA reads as TGTGCCAGCAGCTTTGGGCAGGGTCACAATGAGCAGTTCTTC.

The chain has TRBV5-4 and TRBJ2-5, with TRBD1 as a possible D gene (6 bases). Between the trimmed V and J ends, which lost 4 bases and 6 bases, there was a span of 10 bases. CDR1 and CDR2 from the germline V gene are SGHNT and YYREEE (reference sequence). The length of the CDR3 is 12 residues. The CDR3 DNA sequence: TGTGCCAGCAGCGCGGACAGTCAGACCCAGTACTTC. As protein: CASSADSQTQYF.

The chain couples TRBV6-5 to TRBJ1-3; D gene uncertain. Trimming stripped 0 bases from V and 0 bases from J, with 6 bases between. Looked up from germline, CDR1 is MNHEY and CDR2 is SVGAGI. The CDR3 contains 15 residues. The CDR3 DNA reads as TGTGCCAGCAGTTACTCCCCCTACTCTGGAAACACCATATATTTT. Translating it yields CASSYSPYSGNTIYF.